This is a list of T cell receptor beta chains from one sample in a study of blood T cell repertoires in COVID-19. Sequenced by immunoSEQ multiplex PCR; TCRdb stores in-frame clones only, minus some. The sample lists around 150,000 clones, 75% to 85% seen once, with around 4.4% in the top ten. Sequenced input: peripheral blood. The source is a man between 60 and 75 years old with acute or convalescent COVID-19. CDR3s include the opening cysteine and the closing phenylalanine or tryptophan. The order of the fields is V gene, clone size, J gene, D gene, CDR3 DNA, CDR3 protein. D genes are given only for firm matches. Rows may omit the clone size; those that give it use once, few, many or a size class.

v_call: TRBV30
clone_size: .
j_call: TRBJ2-7
d_call: .
cdr3_nt: TGTGCCTGGGAACTAGGAGGATTCAACTACGAGCAGTACTTC
cdr3_aa: CAWELGGFNYEQYF

v_call: TRBV19
clone_size: .
j_call: TRBJ2-7
d_call: TRBD2
cdr3_nt: TGTGCCAGTAGGACTAGCGGGAGTTATCCCTACGAGCAGTACTTC
cdr3_aa: CASRTSGSYPYEQYF

v_call: TRBV30
clone_size: .
j_call: TRBJ1-4
d_call: TRBD1
cdr3_nt: TGTGCCGGACGGACAGGGCATAATGAAAAACTGTTTTTT
cdr3_aa: CAGRTGHNEKLFF

v_call: TRBV7-7
clone_size: .
j_call: TRBJ2-5
d_call: TRBD2
cdr3_nt: TGTGCTAGCAGCTTGCAGGGAGGGCCGACGGAGACCCAGTACTTC
cdr3_aa: CASSLQGGPTETQYF

v_call: TRBV6-1
clone_size: few
j_call: TRBJ2-7
d_call: .
cdr3_nt: TGTGCCAGCAGTGAACAGGGCCCACCCCACGAGCAGTACTTC
cdr3_aa: CASSEQGPPHEQYF

v_call: TRBV19
clone_size: many
j_call: TRBJ2-7
d_call: TRBD2
cdr3_nt: TGTGCCAGTAGTTTTAGCGGGAGTAGGGTCTACGAGCAGTACTTC
cdr3_aa: CASSFSGSRVYEQYF

v_call: TRBV18
clone_size: .
j_call: TRBJ2-3
d_call: .
cdr3_nt: TGTGCCAGCTCACCACCGCTAACCACAGATACGCAGTATTTT
cdr3_aa: CASSPPLTTDTQYF

v_call: TRBV7-9
clone_size: .
j_call: TRBJ2-1
d_call: TRBD2
cdr3_nt: TGTGCCAGCAGCACTCAGCGGGAGGGCCAGCAAGGTGAGCAGTTCTTC
cdr3_aa: CASSTQREGQQGEQFF

v_call: TRBV6-5
clone_size: few
j_call: TRBJ2-7
d_call: TRBD2
cdr3_nt: TGTGCCAGCAGTTTAGCGGGAGCTTCCTACGAGCAGTACTTC
cdr3_aa: CASSLAGASYEQYF

v_call: TRBV5-4
clone_size: .
j_call: TRBJ2-1
d_call: TRBD2
cdr3_nt: TGTGCCAGCAGCTTGTTTGCGGGAGCGACTAATGAGCAGTTCTTC
cdr3_aa: CASSLFAGATNEQFF

v_call: TRBV30
clone_size: .
j_call: TRBJ1-2
d_call: TRBD1
cdr3_nt: TGTGCCTGGAGGCGACAGGGGGCGACCTATGGCTACACCTTC
cdr3_aa: CAWRRQGATYGYTF

v_call: TRBV28
clone_size: .
j_call: TRBJ2-2
d_call: .
cdr3_nt: TGTGCCAGCAGTGGCGGGAACACCGGGGAGCTGTTTTTT
cdr3_aa: CASSGGNTGELFF

v_call: TRBV10-3
clone_size: .
j_call: TRBJ1-2
d_call: TRBD1
cdr3_nt: TGTGCCGGTACTACAGGGGGCGCGGATGGCTACACCTTC
cdr3_aa: CAGTTGGADGYTF

v_call: TRBV19
clone_size: .
j_call: TRBJ1-3
d_call: TRBD1
cdr3_nt: TGTGCCAGCCGGAGACAGGGTGGCCCTGGAAACACCATATATTTT
cdr3_aa: CASRRQGGPGNTIYF

v_call: TRBV12-3/TRBV12-4
clone_size: .
j_call: TRBJ2-1
d_call: .
cdr3_nt: TGTGCCAGCAGTTTGGGCGGGATAGGGGAGCAGTTCTTC
cdr3_aa: CASSLGGIGEQFF

v_call: TRBV12-3/TRBV12-4
clone_size: once
j_call: TRBJ2-1
d_call: TRBD2
cdr3_nt: TGTGCCAGCAGGACTAGCGGGAACAATGAGCAGTTCTTC
cdr3_aa: CASRTSGNNEQFF

v_call: TRBV14
clone_size: .
j_call: TRBJ2-2
d_call: .
cdr3_nt: TGTGCCAGCAGCCAAGGGACCCTCGGACTTATGGGGGAGCTGTTTTTT
cdr3_aa: CASSQGTLGLMGELFF

v_call: TRBV5-1
clone_size: .
j_call: TRBJ2-1
d_call: TRBD2
cdr3_nt: TGCGCCAGCAGCACCGGACTAGCGCCGGGGGAGCAGTTCTTC
cdr3_aa: CASSTGLAPGEQFF

v_call: TRBV30
clone_size: .
j_call: TRBJ2-5
d_call: .
cdr3_nt: TGTGCCTGGGGACTCTCCCAAGAGACCCAGTACTTC
cdr3_aa: CAWGLSQETQYF

v_call: TRBV5-4
clone_size: .
j_call: TRBJ1-2
d_call: .
cdr3_nt: TGTGCCAGCAGGAAGGACTTCTCCTATGGCTACACCTTC
cdr3_aa: CASRKDFSYGYTF

v_call: TRBV18
clone_size: once
j_call: TRBJ2-7
d_call: TRBD1
cdr3_nt: TGTGCCAGCTCACCACGAGACAGGGACCCTCTTCGACGCTCCTACGAGCAGTACTTC
cdr3_aa: CASSPRDRDPLRRSYEQYF

v_call: TRBV2
clone_size: .
j_call: TRBJ2-7
d_call: .
cdr3_nt: TGTGCCAGCAGCCCAACTAGCTGGTACGAGCAGTACTTC
cdr3_aa: CASSPTSWYEQYF

v_call: TRBV5-4
clone_size: .
j_call: TRBJ2-7
d_call: .
cdr3_nt: TGTGCCAGCAGGTTAGACTGGAACTACGAGCAGTACTTC
cdr3_aa: CASRLDWNYEQYF

v_call: TRBV7-9
clone_size: once
j_call: TRBJ1-2
d_call: TRBD1
cdr3_nt: TGTGCCAGCTGGGGACAGGCTTTTGGCTACACCTTC
cdr3_aa: CASWGQAFGYTF

v_call: TRBV2
clone_size: .
j_call: TRBJ1-5
d_call: TRBD1
cdr3_nt: TGTGCCAGCAAAAGGACAGGGTTTGACCAGCCCCAGCATTTT
cdr3_aa: CASKRTGFDQPQHF

v_call: TRBV4-1
clone_size: .
j_call: TRBJ2-3
d_call: TRBD2
cdr3_nt: TGCGCCAGCAGCCTCGGGACTAGCGGGAGTCATACAGATACGCAGTATTTT
cdr3_aa: CASSLGTSGSHTDTQYF

v_call: TRBV6-5
clone_size: few
j_call: TRBJ2-7
d_call: .
cdr3_nt: TGTGCCACCGCCCTCGGGTTAGGCTACGAGCAGTACTTC
cdr3_aa: CATALGLGYEQYF

v_call: TRBV5-4
clone_size: .
j_call: TRBJ1-2
d_call: TRBD1
cdr3_nt: TGTGCCAGCAGCTTGAAGACAGGGGCTAACTATGGCTACACCTTC
cdr3_aa: CASSLKTGANYGYTF

v_call: TRBV21-1
clone_size: .
j_call: TRBJ2-7
d_call: .
cdr3_nt: TGTGCCAGCAGCAAAGGGGCGGGGGGATACGAGCAGTACTTC
cdr3_aa: CASSKGAGGYEQYF

v_call: TRBV10-1
clone_size: .
j_call: TRBJ1-2
d_call: TRBD1
cdr3_nt: TGCGCCAGCAGTCCCGGACAGGGGGGAGGTAACTATGGCTACACCTTC
cdr3_aa: CASSPGQGGGNYGYTF

v_call: TRBV6-5
clone_size: once
j_call: TRBJ2-3
d_call: .
cdr3_nt: TGTGCCAGCATGGGTACAGGGATGGGAGATACGCAGTATTTT
cdr3_aa: CASMGTGMGDTQYF

v_call: TRBV3-1/TRBV3-2
clone_size: .
j_call: TRBJ2-7
d_call: TRBD2
cdr3_nt: TGTGCCAGCAGCCAAAGGACTAGCGTCCTTGGGGAGCAGTACTTC
cdr3_aa: CASSQRTSVLGEQYF

v_call: TRBV3-1/TRBV3-2
clone_size: .
j_call: TRBJ1-2
d_call: .
cdr3_nt: TGTGCCAGCAGCCGGGAGGGAGGAGACTATGGCTACACCTTC
cdr3_aa: CASSREGGDYGYTF

v_call: TRBV28
clone_size: .
j_call: TRBJ2-5
d_call: .
cdr3_nt: TGTGCCAGCAGCAGTTCCGGGACTCCGCAAGAGACCCAGTACTTC
cdr3_aa: CASSSSGTPQETQYF

v_call: TRBV25-1
clone_size: once
j_call: TRBJ1-2
d_call: TRBD1
cdr3_nt: TGTGCCAGCAGTGACCATAACAGGGGGAGAGATGGCTACACCTTC
cdr3_aa: CASSDHNRGRDGYTF

v_call: TRBV5-1
clone_size: .
j_call: TRBJ2-3
d_call: TRBD2
cdr3_nt: TGCGCCAGCAGCACCGGACTAGCGGAGCACATAGATACGCAGTATTTT
cdr3_aa: CASSTGLAEHIDTQYF

v_call: TRBV19
clone_size: many
j_call: TRBJ2-7
d_call: TRBD1
cdr3_nt: TGTGCCAGTAGGGGACAGGCCTCCTACGAGCAGTACTTC
cdr3_aa: CASRGQASYEQYF

v_call: TRBV5-1
clone_size: .
j_call: TRBJ1-2
d_call: .
cdr3_nt: TGCGCCAGCAGCGATGACGGAGACTATGGCTACACCTTC
cdr3_aa: CASSDDGDYGYTF

v_call: TRBV11-3
clone_size: .
j_call: TRBJ2-7
d_call: .
cdr3_nt: TGTGCCAGCAGCGAGGGCCACGAGCAGTACTTC
cdr3_aa: CASSEGHEQYF

v_call: TRBV6-1
clone_size: .
j_call: TRBJ1-4
d_call: TRBD1
cdr3_nt: TGTGCCAGCAGTGATTTTCGGACAGGGGGCGAGGAAAAACTGTTTTTT
cdr3_aa: CASSDFRTGGEEKLFF

v_call: TRBV7-8
clone_size: few
j_call: TRBJ1-1
d_call: TRBD1
cdr3_nt: TGTGCCAGCAGCTTAGCCCACAGGGGGGCGAACACTGAAGCTTTCTTT
cdr3_aa: CASSLAHRGANTEAFF

v_call: TRBV4-1
clone_size: .
j_call: TRBJ1-5
d_call: TRBD1
cdr3_nt: TGCGCCAGCAGCCAGCCCGACAGGGCCCATCAGCCCCAGCATTTT
cdr3_aa: CASSQPDRAHQPQHF

v_call: TRBV7-9
clone_size: once
j_call: TRBJ2-5
d_call: .
cdr3_nt: TGTGCCAGCAGCACAGAGAACAGCCAAGGGACCCAGTACTTC
cdr3_aa: CASSTENSQGTQYF

v_call: TRBV5-6
clone_size: .
j_call: TRBJ1-3
d_call: TRBD1
cdr3_nt: TGTGCCAGCAGCCCTGGACAGGGTAGAAACACCATATATTTT
cdr3_aa: CASSPGQGRNTIYF

v_call: TRBV21-1
clone_size: .
j_call: TRBJ2-5
d_call: .
cdr3_nt: TGTGCCAGCAGCAAAGGGAGAGGACAGGGGGCGTCTGAGACCCAGTACTTC
cdr3_aa: CASSKGRGQGASETQYF

v_call: TRBV6-5
clone_size: .
j_call: TRBJ1-5
d_call: .
cdr3_nt: TGTGCCAGCAGTTACTCGGGGCAGGTGGGGCGGCCCCAGCATTTT
cdr3_aa: CASSYSGQVGRPQHF